This T cell receptor beta chain was sequenced in a study of blood T cells in healthy people across ages. General study results and limits: Among long-lived donors, naive CD4+ cells were more numerous and diversity higher than in aged donors. Expanded clonotype shifts may have been confounded, as the donors had an unknown CMV status.

As for this clonotype: Its antigen is unidentified.

Each sample yielded at least 6 million isolated PBMCs. A second PCR, run for about 7 to 12 cycles, used a sample-barcoded 5' primer plus a J-beta primer mix. TCRdb independently ran MiXCR on the 5' RACE reads; one entry per CDR3 protein. The sample shows roughly 700,000 distinct CDR3 sequences, around 45% of them seen only once. CDR1 is MDHEN and CDR2 is SYDVKM in the germline V gene. The CDR3 loop spans 13 amino acids. Trimming removed 6 bases at V and 2 bases at J, with 10 bases between. The sequence was collected from a woman aged 60-75 years in good health. J is TRBJ2-5 and V is TRBV28; D is ambiguous. Sequences were obtained from blood. CDR3 amino acids: CASSSRIQETQYF. The CDR3 DNA reads as TGTGCCAGCAGCTCCCGGATTCAAGAGACCCAGTACTTC.